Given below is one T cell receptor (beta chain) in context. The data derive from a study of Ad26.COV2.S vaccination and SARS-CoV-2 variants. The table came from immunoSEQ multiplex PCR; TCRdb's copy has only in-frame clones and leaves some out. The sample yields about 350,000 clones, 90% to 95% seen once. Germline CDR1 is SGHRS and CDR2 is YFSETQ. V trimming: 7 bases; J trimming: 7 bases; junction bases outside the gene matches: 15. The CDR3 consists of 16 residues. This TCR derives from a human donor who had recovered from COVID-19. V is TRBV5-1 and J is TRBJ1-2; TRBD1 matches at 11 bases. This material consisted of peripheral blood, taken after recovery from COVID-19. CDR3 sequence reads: CASWASGTGGLVGYTF. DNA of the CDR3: TGCGCCAGCTGGGCCTCCGGGACAGGGGGATTGGTTGGCTACACCTTC.